These 2 T cell receptor beta chains share one sample of origin, sequenced in a study of T cells in Graves' hyperthyroidism and ophthalmopathy. TCR beta CDR3 regions were amplified from RNA transcripts. The primer set for the first-round RT-PCR of the TCR CDR3 was HTBI. TCRdb reprocessed the multiplex PCR reads with MiXCR, giving one entry per CDR3 protein. The table includes about 580,000 distinct CDR3 sequences, under 60% detected once. Input material: peripheral blood or thyroid tissue (not recorded which). These receptors originate from a woman aged 18-30 years with Graves' hyperthyroidism.

At least ten counts were recorded for this clonotype. V gene TRBV14 combines with J gene TRBJ1-1; the D is unclear. The V and J ends lost 2 bases and 4 bases respectively, with 11 bases between them. From germline, CDR1 is SGHDN and CDR2 FVKESK. The CDR3 spans 14 residues. CDR3 in amino acids: CASSQLRVATEAFF. As DNA, the CDR3 is TGTGCCAGCAGCCAACTCCGGGTGGCCACTGAAGCTTTCTTT.

This clonotype was counted ten times or more. The V gene is TRBV24-1, the J gene TRBJ1-2; D uncertain. This CDR3 region has 11 residues. The V and J ends lost 3 bases and 7 bases respectively, with 5 bases between them. Germline CDR1 and CDR2: KGHDR and SFDVKD. In DNA form, the CDR3 reads TGTGCCACCAGTGATGTGGCTGGCTACACCTTC. Translated, it gives CATSDVAGYTF.